This TCR beta chain was obtained from a study of blood T cell repertoires in COVID-19. Overall study context: Both acute and convalescent COVID-19 samples were obtained from the United States, Italy and Spain. The cDNA or gDNA used as material had been derived from T cells, B-cell-depleted T cells, or PBMCs.

Source study methods: The assay estimated nucleated cells by amplifying reference gene primers. Clones were sequenced by immunoSEQ multiplex PCR, and TCRdb holds only the in-frame ones, with some missing. For V, J and clone size, that table is used; D and trimming come from the DNA. The sample records some 250,000 clones, around 83% being singletons. This clone showed up just a few times. The CDR3 covers 16 residues. Germline CDR1 and CDR2: GTSNPN and SVGIG (reference sequence). The V and J ends lost 0 bases and 3 bases respectively, with 15 bases between them. The chain joins TRBV30 to TRBJ1-5; D is unclear. This TCR came from a woman aged 55-69 years with active or convalescent COVID-19. The sample taken for sequencing was peripheral blood. The CDR3, as DNA: TGTGCCTGGAGTGTACGCGGACTGCTAACCAATCAGCCCCAGCATTTT. Its translation is CAWSVRGLLTNQPQHF.